These 6 T cell receptor beta chains were sequenced from one sample in a study of OX40 agonist ivuxolimab in advanced cancers. Measured with immunoSEQ multiplex PCR; TCRdb has only the in-frame clones, and not every one. There are approximately 84,000 clones in the sample; 84% occur only once, and 2.5% to 3% lies in the top ten. The sequences come from CD4+ or CD8+ T cells sorted from blood, collected in a trial of the OX40 agonist ivuxolimab. These receptors all stem from an adult with an advanced solid tumor such as melanoma, head and neck, liver or kidney cancer.

The V gene is TRBV6-1, the J gene TRBJ1-1, with D perhaps matching TRBD1 (6 bases). The CDR3 has 15 residues. The V end was cut by 2 bases, the J end by 4 bases, with 14 bases between. Germline CDR1 is MNHNS and CDR2 is SASEGT. The CDR3 is CASSEHGGAGTEAFF. The CDR3 DNA reads TGTGCCAGCAGTGAACACGGGGGCGCGGGCACTGAAGCTTTCTTT.

The gene calls are TRBV19 and TRBJ1-6; 9 nucleotides align to TRBD1. Germline CDR1 reads LNHDA; CDR2 reads SQIVND (reference sequence). The CDR3 sequence is 15 residues long. Germline trimming cut 5 bases from V and 10 bases from J; bases unmatched to any gene: 9. The CDR3, as DNA: TGTGCCAGTAGTGCCTCCGGGACAGGGAACTCACCCCTCCACTTT. Its protein is CASSASGTGNSPLHF.

The genes are TRBV28 and TRBJ1-2; no definite D call. The CDR3 is 14 amino acids. CDR1 and CDR2 (germline): MDHEN, SYDVKM. Trimming took 5 bases from V and 4 from J, leaving 14 bases between them. This CDR3 is CASSTSGIGYGYTF. In nucleotides, the CDR3 is TGTGCCAGCAGTACCTCGGGGATCGGCTATGGCTACACCTTC.

V and J are TRBV2 and TRBJ1-1; weak D call: TRBD1 (6 bases). Germline CDR1 and CDR2: SNHLY and FYNNEI. The CDR3 is 15 residues long. The germline V and J ends were trimmed by 3 bases and 4 bases, with 15 bases remaining between them. In DNA form, the CDR3 reads TGTGCCAGCAGTGAGCAGGGGACGATTGGCACTGAAGCTTTCTTT. Protein product: CASSEQGTIGTEAFF.

This chain connects TRBV7-9 to TRBJ1-5, with TRBD1 identical over 10 bases. Germline assignment: CDR1 SEHNR and CDR2 FQNEAQ (reference sequence). The length of the CDR3 is 16 residues. J lost 3 bases, V lost 2 bases, and 4 bases had no gene match. This CDR3 reads CASSLWGQGTNQPQHF. The CDR3 region has the DNA TGTGCCAGCAGCTTATGGGGACAGGGGACCAATCAGCCCCAGCATTTT. Looking up the rest from reference TRBV7-9 and TRBJ1-5 gives the full variable domain: DTGVSQNPRHKITKRGQNVTFRCDPISEHNRLYWYRQTLGQGPEFLTYFQNEAQLEKSRLLSDRFSAERPKGSFSTLEIQRTEQGDSAMYLCASSLWGQGTNQPQHFGDGTRLSIL.

The chain carries TRBV19 and TRBJ2-7, with 10 bases matching TRBD1. Looked up from germline, CDR1 is LNHDA and CDR2 is SQIVND (reference sequence). The CDR3 extends over 14 amino acids. The trim removed 5 bases at V and 3 bases at J, leaving 4 bases unmatched. DNA for the CDR3: TGTGCCAGTAGTGCGGACAGGGGGAACTACGAGCAGTACTTC. Its protein product is CASSADRGNYEQYF.